Each of the 31 T cell receptor beta chains below was sequenced from the same sample in a study of T-cell reconstitution after alpha-beta-depleted transplantation in children. Preparation of the TCRbeta library used unique molecular identifiers. Each CDR3 protein is one row after TCRdb ran MiXCR on the PCR reads. Among about 200,000 distinct CDR3 sequences, around 5.9% were seen once, and the ten largest hold around 4.3%. The sample was PBMCs, taken before TCRalphabeta/CD19-depleted stem cell transplant. The receptors here all came from a girl in the first two years of life with combined immunodeficiency, due to receive a stem cell transplant.

There are many counts of this clonotype. This chain links TRBV12-3 or TRBV12-4 with TRBJ1-3, with D perhaps matching TRBD1 (6 bases). There are 15 residues in the CDR3. Trimming pared 5 bases from V and 0 bases from J, leaving 11 bases between. The CDR3 DNA reads TGTGCCAGCAGTCCAGGGGTGGCCTCTGGAAACACCATATATTTT. Amino acid sequence: CASSPGVASGNTIYF.

This clonotype appeared many times. This chain joins TRBV29-1 and TRBJ1-1; D is uncertain. CDR3 length: 12 residues. Per the germline V gene, CDR1 is SQVTM and CDR2 is ANQGSEA. Trimming removed 7 bases at V and 2 bases at J, with 11 bases between. The CDR3 DNA is TGCAGCGCCGGACGGATAAACACTGAAGCTTTCTTT. Protein sequence: CSAGRINTEAFF.

This clonotype appeared many times. The chain is built from TRBV5-6 and TRBJ2-5; D may be TRBD1 (6 bases). The V gene lost 2 bases and the J gene lost 4 bases, with 12 bases spanning the gap. CDR3 size: 14 residues. Germline lookup yields CDR1 SGHDT and CDR2 YYEEEE. The chain's CDR3 is CASSLQGAGETQYF. CDR3 DNA sequence: TGTGCCAGCAGCTTACAGGGTGCTGGAGAGACCCAGTACTTC.

This clonotype was seen repeatedly, ten times or more. This chain joins TRBV12-3 or TRBV12-4 and TRBJ2-7, with D hard to call. This CDR3 has 17 amino acids. Deletions cut 4 bases from V and 7 bases from J, with 26 bases between. For the CDR3, the DNA is TGTGCCAGCAGTTCAAAACGATGGGCTAGTAGTTTTAGTGAGCAGTACTTC. Residues: CASSSKRWASSFSEQYF.

This clonotype was observed at least ten times. V gene TRBV6-1 combines with J gene TRBJ2-1, with 11 bases lining up with TRBD2. The ends lost 4 bases at V and 0 bases at J; junction bases unmatched: 14. The length of the CDR3 is 20 residues. Germline V gene sequence: CDR1 MNHNS, CDR2 SASEGT. Written as DNA, the CDR3 is TGTGCCAGCAGTGCCGCCCCGGGACTAGCGGCTTGGAGCTCCTACAATGAGCAGTTCTTC. The encoded protein is CASSAAPGLAAWSSYNEQFF.

In this sample, this clonotype turned up many times. The V call is TRBV28, the J call TRBJ2-3; D is undetermined. V lost 8 bases and J lost 4, with 10 bases in between. CDR3 length: 12 amino acids. Germline V gene data show CDR1 as MDHEN and CDR2 as SYDVKM. The CDR3 region has the DNA TGTGCCAGCGCCTTTCGGCCAGATACGCAGTATTTT. Translation gives CASAFRPDTQYF.

This clonotype has at least ten counts. V usage is TRBV4-3 and J usage is TRBJ1-1; D uncertain. The V gene lost 3 bases and the J gene lost 4 bases, with 15 bases spanning the gap. The CDR3 length is 15 residues. Per germline, CDR1 LGHNA and CDR2 YSLEER. The CDR3 is CASSQGQAEITEAFF. CDR3 DNA sequence: TGCGCCAGCAGCCAGGGTCAAGCGGAGATCACTGAAGCTTTCTTT.

This clonotype was detected only a few times. The rearrangement uses TRBV7-9 and TRBJ2-7; D ambiguous. This CDR3 is 13 amino acids long. In germline, CDR1 is SEHNR, CDR2 FQNEAQ (reference sequence). The V gene lost 5 bases and the J gene lost 0 bases, with 8 bases spanning the gap. The DNA of the CDR3 is TGTGCCAGCAGCCACCCTAGCTCCTACGAGCAGTACTTC. Encoded protein: CASSHPSSYEQYF.

Notes on this clonotype: A read error is possible here, since a much larger clone lies one base away. Because the CDR3 is missing its conserved closing phenylalanine or tryptophan, this is likely a read error. The chain links TRBV28 to TRBJ1-3, with D maybe TRBD1 (6 bases). Per germline, CDR1 MDHEN and CDR2 SYDVKM. The V end lost 3 bases, the J end lost 0 bases, and 9 bases lay between the germline ends. CDR3 length equals 15 residues. In nucleotides, the CDR3 is TGTGCCAGCAGTTTGGACAGACCCTCTGGAAACACCATATATTGT. Its translation: CASSLDRPSGNTIYC.

Note on this clonotype: The conserved phenylalanine or tryptophan is not found at the CDR3 terminus, so this likely reflects a read error. The V gene is TRBV5-1, the J gene TRBJ1-2, with TRBD1 matching over 8 bases. The germline CDR1 and CDR2 sequences are SGHRS and YFSETQ. V was pared by 2 bases and J by 1 base, with 7 bases of the junction left unmatched. The CDR3 runs to 16 residues. In nucleotides, the CDR3 is TGCGCCAGCAGCTTATCCGGACAGGGCGATAACTATGGCTACACCTAC. Amino acid sequence: CASSLSGQGDNYGYTY.

This clonotype was recorded many times. The chain carries TRBV27 and TRBJ2-2; TRBD2 aligns across 11 bases. The CDR3 covers 14 residues. After removal of 8 bases from V and 7 bases from J, the junction contained 6 bases not matched to a gene. Germline values: CDR1 MNHEY, CDR2 SMNVEV (reference sequence). The CDR3 reads CASGLAGGGGELFF. CDR3 DNA sequence: TGTGCCAGCGGGCTAGCGGGAGGTGGCGGGGAGCTGTTTTTT.

J is TRBJ1-2 and V is TRBV2, with D maybe TRBD1 (6 bases). Trimming took off 6 bases at V and 4 bases at J, with 12 bases between the two ends. This CDR3 contains 13 residues. Germline CDR1 is SNHLY and CDR2 is FYNNEI. The CDR3 region is CASSTGKPYGYTF. The CDR3 region has the DNA TGTGCCAGCAGCACAGGGAAACCCTATGGCTACACCTTC.

This clonotype was counted at least ten times. The chain joins TRBV5-1 to TRBJ1-3; no definite D call. This CDR3 is 13 amino acids long. Trimming left V 0 bases short and J 8 bases short, with 9 bases between. CDR1 is SGHRS and CDR2 is YFSETQ in the germline V gene. CDR3 nucleotide sequence: TGCGCCAGCAGCTTGGGTCCCGTTGACACCATATATTTT. Protein: CASSLGPVDTIYF.

This clonotype was seen at least ten times. The chain recombines TRBV5-1 with TRBJ2-3, with a weak D call TRBD1 (5 bases). The length of the CDR3 is 17 residues. Trimming pared 0 bases from V and 2 bases from J, leaving 16 bases between. The germline V gene has CDR1 SGHRS and CDR2 YFSETQ. CDR3 amino acids: CASSLGAGRPFTDTQYF. The CDR3 coding sequence is TGCGCCAGCAGCTTGGGGGCAGGGCGCCCCTTCACAGATACGCAGTATTTT. The full variable domain, with the rest looked up from reference TRBV5-1 and TRBJ2-3, is KAGVTQTPRYLIKTRGQQVTLSCSPISGHRSVSWYQQTPGQGLQFLFEYFSETQRNKGNFPGRFSGRQFSNSRSEMNVSTLELGDSALYLCASSLGAGRPFTDTQYFGPGTRLTVL.

This clonotype was seen ten or more times. This chain links TRBV12-3 or TRBV12-4 with TRBJ2-7; D remains ambiguous. Trimming took off 3 bases at V and 6 bases at J, with 9 bases between the two ends. CDR3 size: 12 residues. This chain's CDR3 is CASSFGAGEQYF. The CDR3 DNA is TGTGCCAGCAGTTTCGGAGCAGGCGAGCAGTACTTC.

This clonotype was counted many times. At one end, the junction sequence differs from germline, possibly due to a read error. The chain employs TRBV20-1 and TRBJ1-2; D is unclear. The CDR3 has 11 amino acids. Germline loops: CDR1 DFQATT, CDR2 SNEGSKA (reference sequence). As DNA, the CDR3 is TGCAGTGCTAGAGCCTTTAACGAGAAGGTTTTC. Protein sequence: CSARAFNEKVF.

This clonotype was counted many times. The V call is TRBV11-1, the J call TRBJ2-1, with 7 bases matching TRBD2. The V gene end was trimmed by 4 bases and the J gene end by 2 bases; junction bases not matched to a gene: 11. The germline V gene has CDR1 SGHAT and CDR2 FQDESV (reference sequence). This CDR3 comprises 17 residues. The CDR3 bases are TGTGCCAGCAGCTCCTGGGCGGGAGTCGACCCCTACAATGAGCAGTTCTTC. Translated, it gives CASSSWAGVDPYNEQFF.

This clonotype was picked up a small number of times. The chain employs TRBV25-1 and TRBJ2-3, with 11 bases lining up with TRBD2. Germline assignment: CDR1 MGHDK and CDR2 SYGVNS. The CDR3 is made up of 18 amino acids. V dropped 0 bases and J dropped 4; count of bases not matched to a gene: 9. The CDR3 nucleotides are TGTGCCAGCAGTGAATATGTGAGGCTAGCGGGAGGCCCAGATACGCAGTATTTT. The encoded protein is CASSEYVRLAGGPDTQYF. The variable domain in full, with the rest retrieved from reference TRBV25-1 and TRBJ2-3, is EADIYQTPRYLVIGTGKKITLECSQTMGHDKMYWYQQDPGMELHLIHYSYGVNSTEKGDLSSESTVSRIRTEHFPLTLESARPSHTSQYLCASSEYVRLAGGPDTQYFGPGTRLTVL.

The chain links TRBV15 to TRBJ2-5; D gene uncertain. From germline, CDR1 is LNHNV and CDR2 YYDKDF (reference sequence). The CDR3 totals 14 residues. The V end was cut by 3 bases, the J end by 3 bases, with 11 bases between. CDR3 nucleotide sequence: TGTGCCACCAGCAGCGCGGCGGTTGAAGAGACCCAGTACTTC. Encoded protein: CATSSAAVEETQYF.

The gene calls are TRBV30 and TRBJ2-1; perhaps D is TRBD1 or TRBD2 (6 bases each). Trimming took off 5 bases at V and 10 bases at J, with 15 bases between the two ends. CDR1 is GTSNPN, CDR2 SVGIG, per germline (reference sequence). This CDR3 contains 12 residues. The DNA of the CDR3 is TGTGCCTGGCTAAAAGGGGGGCTCGAGCAGTTCTTC. The encoded protein is CAWLKGGLEQFF.

There are a few counts of this clonotype. The chain couples TRBV15 to TRBJ2-1, with 13 bases fitting TRBD2. This CDR3 spans 16 amino acids. The V segment lost 2 bases and the J segment 5 bases; nucleotides outside the gene matches: 3. CDR1 is LNHNV, CDR2 YYDKDF, per germline (reference sequence). The CDR3: CATSRILAGGDNEQFF. CDR3 DNA sequence: TGTGCCACCAGCAGAATACTAGCGGGGGGGGACAATGAGCAGTTCTTC. The variable domain in full, with the rest retrieved from reference TRBV15 and TRBJ2-1, is DAMVIQNPRYQVTQFGKPVTLSCSQTLNHNVMYWYQQKSSQAPKLLFHYYDKDFNNEADTPDNFQSRRPNTSFCFLDIRSPGLGDTAMYLCATSRILAGGDNEQFFGPGTRLTVL.

A few counts support this clonotype. CDR3 DNA sequence: TGCGCCAGCAGCGCCACCTTTGGGGGGACTTACTATGGCTACACCTTC. Amino acids: CASSATFGGTYYGYTF. The chain carries TRBV5-1 and TRBJ1-2; D possibly corresponds to TRBD1 (5 bases). Germline values: CDR1 SGHRS, CDR2 YFSETQ. Trimming stripped 4 bases from V and 3 bases from J, with 19 bases between. The CDR3 covers 16 residues.

The chain recombines TRBV7-2 with TRBJ2-3; TRBD1 aligns across 7 bases. The CDR3 is 16 amino acids. Per germline, CDR1 SGHTA and CDR2 FQGNSA. V dropped 4 bases and J dropped 2; count of bases not matched to a gene: 9. The DNA of the CDR3 is TGTGCCAGCAGCTCAATAACGGGACAGATCACAGATACGCAGTATTTT. Its translation is CASSSITGQITDTQYF. Full variable domain (rest looked up from reference TRBV7-2 and TRBJ2-3): GAGVSQSPSNKVTEKGKDVELRCDPISGHTALYWYRQSLGQGLEFLIYFQGNSAPDKSGLPSDRFSAERTGGSVSTLTIQRTQQEDSAVYLCASSSITGQITDTQYFGPGTRLTVL.

This clonotype was seen ten or more times. The rearrangement links TRBV20-1 to TRBJ2-1; D not certain. Per the germline V gene, CDR1 is DFQATT and CDR2 is SNEGSKA (reference sequence). Between the trimmed V and J ends, which lost 3 bases and 0 bases, there was a span of 12 bases. There are 15 residues in the CDR3. CDR3 protein: CSARLVSSSYNEQFF. CDR3 DNA sequence: TGCAGTGCTAGGCTGGTCTCTAGCTCCTACAATGAGCAGTTCTTC.

The genes are TRBV12-3 or TRBV12-4 and TRBJ2-7, with 12 bases fitting TRBD2. V was pared by 7 bases and J by 3 bases, with 7 bases of the junction left unmatched. The length of the CDR3 is 15 residues. The chain's CDR3 is CASKTRLAGDYEQYF. CDR3 DNA: TGTGCCAGCAAGACCAGACTAGCGGGAGACTACGAGCAGTACTTC.

This clonotype was seen ten or more times. The CDR3 nucleotides are TGTGCCAGCAGCTCGCGGGACAGGGGGCCCTTCCCGGGCAAAAACATTCAGTACTTC. Residues: CASSSRDRGPFPGKNIQYF. The chain has TRBV5-4 and TRBJ2-4, with 12 bases identical to TRBD1. Trimming took 3 bases from V and 3 from J; bases not matched to a gene: 13. The CDR3 consists of 19 residues. CDR1 and CDR2 (germline): SGHNT, YYREEE (reference sequence).

This clonotype was observed at least ten times. The conserved final phenylalanine or tryptophan is absent from the CDR3, which likely points to a read error. The chain joins TRBV5-1 to TRBJ2-1; 7 bases are a match to TRBD2. Germline assignment: CDR1 SGHRS and CDR2 YFSETQ. Trimming cost V 2 bases and J 7 bases; bases outside gene matches: 9. CDR3 size: 15 residues. The DNA for the CDR3 is TGCGCCAGCAGCTTCCTAGCGGTGGAACTAAATGAGCAGTTCCTC. It codes for CASSFLAVELNEQFL.

In this sample, this clonotype turned up many times. V gene TRBV6-6 combines with J gene TRBJ2-7, with 7 bases aligning to TRBD2. The CDR3 totals 13 residues. In germline, CDR1 is MNHNY, CDR2 SVGAGI (reference sequence). V lost 5 bases, J lost 5 bases, and 6 bases stayed unmatched. Here the CDR3 DNA reads TGTGCCAGCAGTCCGGGGGGTACTGACGAGCAGTACTTC. This codes for CASSPGGTDEQYF.

This clonotype was observed at least ten times. V and J are TRBV20-1 and TRBJ2-5; TRBD2 might be the D (5 bases). This CDR3 contains 15 residues. CDR1 and CDR2 from the germline V gene are DFQATT and SNEGSKA (reference sequence). Trimming cost V 2 bases and J 5 bases, with 18 bases left between them. CDR3 residues: CSARPLEGLRETQYF. DNA of the CDR3: TGCAGTGCTAGACCACTAGAAGGTCTGCGCGAGACCCAGTACTTC.

This clonotype showed up many times. This chain connects TRBV4-1 to TRBJ2-1; D is possibly TRBD2 (6 bases). The CDR3 contains 14 residues. Germline loops: CDR1 MGHRA, CDR2 YSYEKL. Between the trimmed V and J ends, which lost 3 bases and 6 bases, there was a span of 12 bases. CDR3 DNA: TGCGCCAGCAGCCAGGTAGCGGAGATCAATGAGCAGTTCTTC. Translated, it gives CASSQVAEINEQFF.

The chain has TRBV20-1 and TRBJ1-2; D possibly corresponds to TRBD1 (6 bases). The CDR3 runs to 14 residues. Germline V gene sequence: CDR1 DFQATT, CDR2 SNEGSKA (reference sequence). The V and J ends lost 1 base and 3 bases respectively, with 12 bases between them. The CDR3 protein is CSARGAGEHYGYTF. The DNA for the CDR3 is TGCAGTGCTAGAGGGGCAGGGGAACACTATGGCTACACCTTC.